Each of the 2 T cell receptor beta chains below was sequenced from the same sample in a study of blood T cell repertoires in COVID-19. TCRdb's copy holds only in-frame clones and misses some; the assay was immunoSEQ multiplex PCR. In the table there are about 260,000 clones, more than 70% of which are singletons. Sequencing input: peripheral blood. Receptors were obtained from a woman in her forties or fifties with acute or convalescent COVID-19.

As DNA, the CDR3 is TGTGCCAGCAGTGAGGGGGGTGTCTTGCAGCAGTACTTC. Protein: CASSEGGVLQQYF. The chain uses TRBV6-1 and TRBJ2-7; weak D call: TRBD2 (6 bases). Trimming left V 3 bases short and J 8 bases short, with 14 bases between. Germline assignment: CDR1 MNHNS and CDR2 SASEGT. The CDR3 consists of 13 residues.

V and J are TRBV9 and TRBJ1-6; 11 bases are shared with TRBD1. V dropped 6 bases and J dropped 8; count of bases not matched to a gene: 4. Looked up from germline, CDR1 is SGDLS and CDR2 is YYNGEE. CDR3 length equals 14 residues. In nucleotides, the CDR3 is TGTGCCAGCACCCCGGGACAGGGGGATTCACCCCTCCACTTT. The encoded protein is CASTPGQGDSPLHF.